The entry below gives a single T cell receptor beta chain sequence along with its context. The specificity of this receptor is unknown. The record has no base qualities; no much larger clone is one base away. This entry belongs to a study of blood T cell repertoires in COVID-19 (dated by TCRdb to the early 2020s). Describing the broader study: Collaborator samples came from the United States, Italy and Spain and covered acute and convalescent phases of COVID-19. Where available, HLA class I and class II types were taken from metadata supplied by the sample provider and were not determined by assay-based typing. The sample metadata nearly always contained a de-identified subject ID, COVID-19 status, age in years and sex. The material from the prospective study consisted of cDNA or gDNA derived from T cells, B-cell-depleted T cells, or PBMCs. The samples were drawn from two sources: the first 160 participants of the ongoing ImmuneRACE study, and some 1,300 subjects contributed by 6 global collaborators. The repertoires were released in a freely available public database meant as a resource for research on the immune response to SARS-CoV-2. The dataset comprised deeply sampled blood TCRbeta repertoires from subjects exposed to, actively infected with, or recovered from COVID-19. What the research found in general, with its limitations: The quantity of clinical and demographic metadata differed by source and by participant and was supplied without curation.

Participants in the prospective study were aged about 18 to 90 years, lived in 20 to 25 United States geographic areas, and enrolled through a virtual design. In the prospective study, cohorts were assigned on the basis of participant-reported clinical history obtained from a screening survey and a study questionnaire. Each participant in the prospective study had whole blood, serum and a nasopharyngeal or oropharyngeal swab collected by mobile phlebotomists. Participants in the prospective study had the option to provide additional blood draws and questionnaires over an approximately 2-month period. Before DNA extraction, prospective study blood samples were shipped either frozen or at room temperature. The immunoSEQ Assay, a bias-controlled multiplex PCR, was used to amplify TCRbeta CDR3 regions from genomic DNA. On the authors' methods: The number of nucleated cells in each sample was estimated from the amplification of reference gene primers within the assay. Sequence reads were collapsed and filtered to measure the absolute abundance of every unique TCRbeta CDR3 rearrangement. For each sample, productive Simpson clonality was calculated as the square root of Simpson's diversity index across productive rearrangements. In its TCRdb copy, this immuneACCESS table keeps in-frame sequences only and misses some clones. Where compared with another copy, unresolved V genes explain less than half of these, and the others have no known cause. Clone size and the V and J calls come from that table; the DNA yielded D and trimming. This sample lists some 210,000 clones; around 86% were detected once. The ten largest make up more than 8.5% of the sample.

The CDR1 and CDR2 encoded by the germline V gene are SGHAT and FQNNGV. V has 5 bases trimmed and J has 7 bases trimmed; junction bases matching no gene number 16. The cysteine opens and the phenylalanine closes a CDR3 of 16 amino acids. Just the 48-base CDR3 DNA is kept, in frame starting at base 1. The chain is made from TRBV11-2 and TRBJ2-5; TRBD1 fits 7 bases in the junction. The sequence was obtained from a woman between 50 and 59 years old with acute COVID-19. Sequences were obtained from PBMCs or T cells enriched from blood (not recorded which). The CDR3 protein sequence reads: CASSLKPGTAEVTQYF. The sequence in DNA is TGTGCCAGCAGCCTAAAGCCCGGGACAGCCGAAGTGACCCAGTACTTC.